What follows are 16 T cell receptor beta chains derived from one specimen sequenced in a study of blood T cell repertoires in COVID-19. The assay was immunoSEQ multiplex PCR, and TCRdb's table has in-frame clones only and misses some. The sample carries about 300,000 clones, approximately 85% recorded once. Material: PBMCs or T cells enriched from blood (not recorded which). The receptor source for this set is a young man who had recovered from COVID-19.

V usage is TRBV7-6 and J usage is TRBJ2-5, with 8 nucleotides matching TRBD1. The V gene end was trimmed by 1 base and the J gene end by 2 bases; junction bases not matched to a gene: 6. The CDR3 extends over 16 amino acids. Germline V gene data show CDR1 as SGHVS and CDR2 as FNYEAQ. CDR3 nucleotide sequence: TGTGCCAGCAGCTTAGGATTCGGACAGGGACAAGAGACCCAGTACTTC. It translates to CASSLGFGQGQETQYF.

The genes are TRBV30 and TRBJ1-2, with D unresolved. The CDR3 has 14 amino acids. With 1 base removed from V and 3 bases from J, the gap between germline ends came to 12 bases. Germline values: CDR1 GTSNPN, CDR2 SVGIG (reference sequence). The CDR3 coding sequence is TGTGCCTGGAGTGAAGGGTTCGGGGACTATGGCTACACCTTC. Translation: CAWSEGFGDYGYTF.

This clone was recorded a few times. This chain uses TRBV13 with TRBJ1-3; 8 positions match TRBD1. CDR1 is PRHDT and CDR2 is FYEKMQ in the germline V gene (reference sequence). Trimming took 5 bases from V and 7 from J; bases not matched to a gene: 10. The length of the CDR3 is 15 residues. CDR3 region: CASSPRTGSRNTIYF. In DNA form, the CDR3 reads TGTGCCAGCAGCCCCCGGACAGGGTCAAGGAACACCATATATTTT.

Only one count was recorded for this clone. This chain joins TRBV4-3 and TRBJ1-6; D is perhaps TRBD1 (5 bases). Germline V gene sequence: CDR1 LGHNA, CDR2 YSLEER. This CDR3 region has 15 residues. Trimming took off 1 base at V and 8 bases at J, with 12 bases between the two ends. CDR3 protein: CASSQGGAGDSPLHF. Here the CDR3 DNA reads TGCGCCAGCAGCCAAGGGGGAGCGGGGGATTCACCCCTCCACTTT.

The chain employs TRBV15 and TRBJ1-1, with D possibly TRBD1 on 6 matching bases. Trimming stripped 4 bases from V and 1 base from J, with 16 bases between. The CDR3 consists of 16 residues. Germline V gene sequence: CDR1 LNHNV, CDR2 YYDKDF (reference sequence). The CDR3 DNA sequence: TGTGCCACCAGCATGGAAGCGGGACACACGAACACTGAAGCTTTCTTT. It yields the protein CATSMEAGHTNTEAFF.

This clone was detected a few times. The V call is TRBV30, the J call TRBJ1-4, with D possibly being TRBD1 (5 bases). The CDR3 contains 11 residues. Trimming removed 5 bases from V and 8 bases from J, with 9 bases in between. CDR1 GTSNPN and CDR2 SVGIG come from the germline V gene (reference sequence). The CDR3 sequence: CAWASGEKLFF. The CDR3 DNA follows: TGTGCCTGGGCATCAGGGGAAAAACTGTTTTTT.

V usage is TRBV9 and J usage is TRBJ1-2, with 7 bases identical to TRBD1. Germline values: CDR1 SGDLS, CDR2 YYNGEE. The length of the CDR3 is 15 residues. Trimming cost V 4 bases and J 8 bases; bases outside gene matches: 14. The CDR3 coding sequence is TGTGCCAGCAGCCCCGGGACAGTTGCTTCAAGGGGCTACACCTTC. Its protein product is CASSPGTVASRGYTF.

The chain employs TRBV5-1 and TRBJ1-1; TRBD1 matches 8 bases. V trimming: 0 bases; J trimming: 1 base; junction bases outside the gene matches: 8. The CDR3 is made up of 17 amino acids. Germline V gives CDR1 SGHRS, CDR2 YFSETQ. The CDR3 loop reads CASSLAGTGIGNTEAFF. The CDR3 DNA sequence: TGCGCCAGCAGCTTGGCCGGGACAGGAATCGGGAACACTGAAGCTTTCTTT.

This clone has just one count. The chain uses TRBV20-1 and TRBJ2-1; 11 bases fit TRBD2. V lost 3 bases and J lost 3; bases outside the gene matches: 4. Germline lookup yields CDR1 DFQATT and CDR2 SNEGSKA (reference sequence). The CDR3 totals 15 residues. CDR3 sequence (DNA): TGCAGTGCTAGTCCGACTAGCGGGGACTACAATGAGCAGTTCTTC. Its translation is CSASPTSGDYNEQFF.

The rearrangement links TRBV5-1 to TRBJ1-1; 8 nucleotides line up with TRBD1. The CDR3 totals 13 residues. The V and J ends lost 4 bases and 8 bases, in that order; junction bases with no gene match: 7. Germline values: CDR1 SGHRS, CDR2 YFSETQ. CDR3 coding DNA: TGCGCCAGCAGCGTAGGACAGGGTTCAGAAGCTTTCTTT. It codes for CASSVGQGSEAFF.

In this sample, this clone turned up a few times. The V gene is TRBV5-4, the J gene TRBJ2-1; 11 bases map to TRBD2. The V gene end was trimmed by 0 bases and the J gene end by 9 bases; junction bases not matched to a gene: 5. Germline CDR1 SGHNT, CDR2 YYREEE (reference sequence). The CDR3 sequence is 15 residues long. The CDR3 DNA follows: TGTGCCAGCAGCTTGGACCTAGCGGGGGGTCGTGAGCAGTTCTTC. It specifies CASSLDLAGGREQFF.

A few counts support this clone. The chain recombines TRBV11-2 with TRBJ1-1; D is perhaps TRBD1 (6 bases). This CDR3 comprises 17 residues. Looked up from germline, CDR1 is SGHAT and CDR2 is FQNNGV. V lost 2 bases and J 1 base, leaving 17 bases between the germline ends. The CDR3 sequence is CASSLRGGASGNTEAFF. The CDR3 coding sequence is TGTGCCAGCAGCTTAAGAGGGGGGGCCTCAGGGAACACTGAAGCTTTCTTT.

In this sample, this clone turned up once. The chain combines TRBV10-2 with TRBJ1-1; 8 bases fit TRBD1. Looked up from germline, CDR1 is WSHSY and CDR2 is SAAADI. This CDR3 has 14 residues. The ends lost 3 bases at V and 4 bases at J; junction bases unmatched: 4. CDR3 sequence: CASSDPTGATEAFF. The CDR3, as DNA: TGCGCCAGCAGTGACCCGACAGGGGCCACTGAAGCTTTCTTT.

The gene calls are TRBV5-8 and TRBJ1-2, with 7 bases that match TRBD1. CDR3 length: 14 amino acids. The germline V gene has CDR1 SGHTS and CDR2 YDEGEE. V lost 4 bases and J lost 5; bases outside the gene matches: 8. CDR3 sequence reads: CASSRTGTAYGYTF. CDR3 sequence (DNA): TGTGCCAGCAGCCGGACGGGGACAGCTTATGGCTACACCTTC.

CDR3 sequence: CASSSGPKRGQFYEQYF. The CDR3 bases are TGCGCCAGCAGCTCTGGCCCTAAGAGGGGGCAATTCTACGAGCAGTACTTC. The rearrangement joins TRBV5-1 to TRBJ2-7; 7 bases line up with TRBD1. V trimming: 3 bases; J trimming: 3 bases; junction bases outside the gene matches: 15. This CDR3 has 17 residues. Germline V CDR1 and CDR2: SGHRS, YFSETQ.

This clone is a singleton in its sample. The CDR3 DNA reads as TGTGCCAGCAGTACCCCCGGGATAGGGGATACGCAGTATTTT. It specifies CASSTPGIGDTQYF. This chain uses TRBV6-2 or TRBV6-3 with TRBJ2-3; maybe TRBD2 (5 bases). Trimming pared 5 bases from V and 6 bases from J, leaving 15 bases between. This CDR3 spans 14 amino acids. Germline-derived CDR1 and CDR2 are MNHEY and SVGEGT.